This T cell receptor (beta chain) was found in a study of CD8 T cells in Susac syndrome. The CDR3 has 15 amino acids. Germline lookup yields CDR1 MNHEY and CDR2 SVGEGT. V was shortened by 1 base and J by 1 base, with 11 bases between the two germline ends. The multiple sclerosis control group was made up of treatment-naive patients with stable or active relapsing-remitting disease. Both CD4+ and CD8+ T cells were negatively isolated, and TEMRA cells underwent FACS enrichment. Reverse transcription used roughly 0.5 to 1 ug RNA and random hexamers. TCR beta CDR3 was amplified by immunoSEQ multiplex PCR. This amplification extended across 54 Vbeta and 13 Jbeta segments. From the immunoSEQ multiplex PCR reads, TCRdb called clonotypes with MiXCR, one entry per CDR3 protein. The sample has hundreds of thousands of distinct CDR3 sequences, roughly 95% seen once.

Sample: CD4+ T cells from PBMCs. The chain is built from TRBV6-2 or TRBV6-3 and TRBJ2-7; D may be TRBD2 (6 bases). This TCR derives from a human donor with multiple sclerosis. CDR3 amino acids: CASSYLDGGSYEQYF. In nucleotides, the CDR3 is TGTGCCAGCAGTTACTTGGACGGGGGTTCCTACGAGCAGTACTTC.